This TCR beta chain was identified in a study of liver allograft versus peripheral blood T cells. Turning to the study itself: Comparisons were made between T cell receptor repertoires found in transplanted livers and those circulating in recipients' peripheral blood.

The CDR3 sequence is 16 residues long. Germline V gene sequence: CDR1 MNHEY, CDR2 SMNVEV (reference sequence). The J segment lost 3 bases and the V segment lost 3 bases, leaving 7 bases of the junction unmatched. General study results and limits: Within liver allografts, T cell receptor repertoires were reportedly different from those in peripheral blood.

Each CDR3 protein is one row after TCRdb ran MiXCR on the reads. Of about 12,000 distinct CDR3 sequences listed, around 30% were seen once; the top ten hold 2% to 2.5%. With respect to this clonotype: Antigen unknown.

This clonotype was sampled from a human patient who had a liver transplant. Some T cells could come from the graft donor. The J gene is TRBJ2-7, the V gene TRBV27; 11 bases are a match to TRBD2. CDR3 sequence reads: CASSFGSGRAIYEQYF. CDR3 sequence (DNA): TGTGCCAGCAGTTTTGGTAGCGGGAGGGCCATCTACGAGCAGTACTTC.